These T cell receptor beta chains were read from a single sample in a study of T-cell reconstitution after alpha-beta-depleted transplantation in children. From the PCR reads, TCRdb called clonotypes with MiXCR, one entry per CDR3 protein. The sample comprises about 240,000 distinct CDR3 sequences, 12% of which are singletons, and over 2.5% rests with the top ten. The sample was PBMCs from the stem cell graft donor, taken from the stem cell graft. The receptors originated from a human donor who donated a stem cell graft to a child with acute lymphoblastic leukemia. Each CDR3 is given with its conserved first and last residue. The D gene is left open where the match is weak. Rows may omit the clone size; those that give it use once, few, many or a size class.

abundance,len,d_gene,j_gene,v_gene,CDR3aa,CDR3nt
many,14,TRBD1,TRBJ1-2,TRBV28,CASSLGQEPYGYTF,TGTGCCAGCAGTCTAGGACAGGAGCCCTATGGCTACACCTTC
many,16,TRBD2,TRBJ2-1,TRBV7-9,CASTTSSGRAYNEQFF,TGTGCCAGCACCACCTCCAGCGGGAGGGCCTACAATGAGCAGTTCTTC
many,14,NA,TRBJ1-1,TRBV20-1,CSARDRGLNTEAFF,TGCAGTGCTAGAGATAGGGGTCTGAACACTGAAGCTTTCTTT
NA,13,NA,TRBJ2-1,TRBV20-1,CSARALGLDEQFF,TGCAGTGCTAGAGCCCTAGGTTTGGATGAGCAGTTCTTC
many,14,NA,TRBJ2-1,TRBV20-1,CSVAHRGAYNEQFF,TGCAGTGTCGCTCATAGGGGGGCCTACAATGAGCAGTTCTTC
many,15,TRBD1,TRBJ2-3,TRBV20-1,CSARNQGAVVDTQYF,TGCAGTGCTAGAAATCAGGGGGCAGTTGTAGATACGCAGTATTTT
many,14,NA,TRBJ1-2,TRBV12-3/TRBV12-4,CASSFGNPNYGYTF,TGTGCCAGCAGTTTTGGCAATCCTAACTATGGCTACACCTTC
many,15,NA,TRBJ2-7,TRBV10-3,CAITDGGRVNGEQYF,TGTGCCATCACCGACGGGGGCAGGGTAAATGGGGAGCAGTACTTC
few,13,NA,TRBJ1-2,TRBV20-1,CSARDGVFYGYTF,TGCAGTGCTAGAGATGGAGTTTTCTATGGCTACACCTTC
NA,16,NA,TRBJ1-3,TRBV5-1,CASSLNSVGSGNTIYF,TGCGCCAGCAGCTTGAATTCCGTTGGGTCTGGAAACACCATATATTTT
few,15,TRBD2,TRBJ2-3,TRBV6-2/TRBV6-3,CASTGLAGETDTQYF,TGTGCCAGCACGGGACTAGCGGGAGAAACAGATACGCAGTATTTT
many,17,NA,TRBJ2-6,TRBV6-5,CASSPTGTRSGANVLTF,TGTGCCAGCAGCCCTACCGGGACTCGGTCTGGGGCCAACGTCCTGACTTTC
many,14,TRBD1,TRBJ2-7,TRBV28,CATMEDRGLDEQYF,TGTGCCACTATGGAGGACAGGGGGCTCGACGAGCAGTACTTC
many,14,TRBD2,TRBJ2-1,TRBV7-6,CASSSRLAGVEQFF,TGTGCCAGCAGCTCTAGACTAGCGGGAGTTGAGCAGTTCTTC
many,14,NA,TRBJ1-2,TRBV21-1,CASSKDRPNYGYTF,TGTGCCAGCAGCAAAGACAGGCCTAACTATGGCTACACCTTC
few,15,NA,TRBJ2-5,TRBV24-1,CATSAPDTGKETQYF,TGTGCCACCAGTGCACCGGACACGGGAAAAGAGACCCAGTACTTC
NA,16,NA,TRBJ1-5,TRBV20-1,CCARDKSGGGNQPQHF,TGCTGTGCTAGAGATAAGTCCGGGGGCGGAAATCAGCCCCAGCATTTT
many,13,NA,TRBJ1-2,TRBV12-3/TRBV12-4,CASESGLMDGYTF,TGTGCCAGCGAATCGGGGCTGATGGATGGCTACACCTTC
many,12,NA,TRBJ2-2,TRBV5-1,CASRVDTGELFF,TGCGCCAGCAGGGTGGACACCGGGGAGCTGTTTTTT
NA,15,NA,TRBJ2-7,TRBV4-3,CASSQDPTGSYEQYF,TGCGCCAGCAGCCAAGATCCCACGGGCTCCTACGAGCAGTACTTC
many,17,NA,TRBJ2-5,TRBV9,CASSVGGAGWAQETQYF,TGTGCCAGCAGCGTAGGGGGGGCGGGATGGGCGCAAGAGACCCAGTACTTC
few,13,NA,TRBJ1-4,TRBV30,CAWSVRLEGKLFF,TGTGCCTGGAGCGTTCGCCTTGAGGGGAAACTGTTTTTT
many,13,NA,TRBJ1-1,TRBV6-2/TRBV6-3,CASSRLGNTEAFF,TGTGCCAGCTCAAGACTCGGCAACACTGAAGCTTTCTTT
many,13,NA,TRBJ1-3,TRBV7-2,CASSPQSGNTIYF,TGTGCCAGCAGCCCACAGTCTGGAAACACCATATATTTT
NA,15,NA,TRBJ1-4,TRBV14,CASSQDGQRAEKLFF,TGTGCCAGCAGCCAAGACGGCCAGCGGGCTGAAAAACTGTTTTTT
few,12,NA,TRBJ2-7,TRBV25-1,CATARAGYEQYF,TGTGCCACGGCCCGTGCTGGGTACGAGCAGTACTTC
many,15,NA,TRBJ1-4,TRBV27,CASKSRDLASEKLFF,TGTGCCAGCAAATCGAGGGACCTAGCTAGTGAAAAACTGTTTTTT
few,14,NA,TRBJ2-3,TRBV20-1,CSAPVESLSDTQYF,TGCAGTGCCCCGGTTGAATCCCTTTCTGATACGCAGTATTTT
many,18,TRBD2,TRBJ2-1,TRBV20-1,CSARDQASGSSSYNEQFF,TGCAGTGCTAGAGATCAGGCTAGCGGGTCGAGCTCCTACAATGAGCAGTTCTTC
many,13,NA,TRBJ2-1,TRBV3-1,CASSQERLDEQFF,TGTGCCAGCAGCCAAGAACGGTTGGATGAGCAGTTCTTC
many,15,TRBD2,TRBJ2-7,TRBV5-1,CASPILAGGSYEQYF,TGCGCCAGCCCAATACTAGCGGGGGGATCCTACGAGCAGTACTTC
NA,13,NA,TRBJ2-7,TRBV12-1,CASSPRVLYEQYF,TGTGCCAGCAGCCCAAGGGTCCTCTACGAGCAGTACTTC
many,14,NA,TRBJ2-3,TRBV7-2,CASSVGALADTQYF,TGTGCCAGCAGCGTTGGTGCATTGGCGGATACGCAGTATTTT
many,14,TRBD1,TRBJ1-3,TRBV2,CASTLTGAGNTTYF,TGTGCCAGCACCTTGACAGGGGCTGGAAACACCACATATTTT
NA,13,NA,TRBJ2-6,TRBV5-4,CASSLVGANVLTF,TGTGCCAGCAGCTTGGTAGGGGCCAACGTCCTGACTTTC
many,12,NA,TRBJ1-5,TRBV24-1,CATSDGQRPQHF,TGTGCCACCAGTGATGGACAAAGGCCCCAGCATTTT
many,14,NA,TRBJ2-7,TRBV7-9,CASSAERASYEQYF,TGTGCCAGCAGCGCCGAGCGTGCTTCCTACGAGCAGTACTTC
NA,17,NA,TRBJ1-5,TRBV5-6,CVSSLAYGRRSNQPQHF,TGTGTCAGCAGCTTGGCGTATGGGAGAAGGAGCAATCAGCCCCAGCATTTT
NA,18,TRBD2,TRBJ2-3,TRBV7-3,CASSLGPFRAGSTDTQYF,TGTGCCAGCAGCTTAGGACCATTCAGAGCGGGGAGCACAGATACGCAGTATTTT
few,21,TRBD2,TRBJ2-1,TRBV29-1,CSVEDLQLAGGKIPSYNEQFF,TGCAGCGTTGAAGATCTTCAACTAGCGGGGGGTAAAATCCCCTCCTACAATGAGCAGTTCTTC
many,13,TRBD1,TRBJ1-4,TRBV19,CASGDRVNEKLFF,TGTGCCAGTGGGGACAGGGTGAATGAAAAACTGTTTTTT
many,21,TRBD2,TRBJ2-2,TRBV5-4,CASSLIPPRSPSGRYTGELFF,TGTGCCAGCAGCTTGATTCCCCCCCGTTCCCCGAGCGGGAGGTACACCGGGGAGCTGTTTTTT
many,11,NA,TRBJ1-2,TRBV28,CASSRNYGYTF,TGTGCCAGCAGTCGAAACTATGGCTACACCTTC
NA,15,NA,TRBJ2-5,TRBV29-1,CSVGRQKWFKETQYF,TGCAGCGTCGGCAGACAGAAATGGTTTAAAGAGACCCAGTACTTC
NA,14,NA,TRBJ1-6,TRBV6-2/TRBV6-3,CASSYPGQNSPLHF,TGTGCCAGCAGTTACCCGGGACAAAATTCACCCCTCCACTTT
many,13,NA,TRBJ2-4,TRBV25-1,CASSEYGKNIQYF,TGTGCCAGCAGTGAATACGGTAAAAACATTCAGTACTTC
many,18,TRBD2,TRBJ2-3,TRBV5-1,CASSRGTSGHFSTDTQYF,TGCGCCAGCAGTCGCGGGACTAGCGGTCACTTTTCCACAGATACGCAGTATTTT
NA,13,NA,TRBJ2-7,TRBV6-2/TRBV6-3,CASSYSPGYERYF,TGTGCCAGCAGTTACTCACCTGGCTACGAGCGGTACTTC
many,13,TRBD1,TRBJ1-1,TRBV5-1,CASSLGTGTGAFF,TGCGCCAGCAGCTTGGGGACAGGGACCGGAGCTTTCTTT